This T cell receptor (beta chain) was recorded in a study of blood T cells in healthy people across ages. Study conclusions and caveats: Significant beta diversity loss was already apparent by age approximately 40, declining roughly linearly. No conclusive comparison of naive versus antigen-experienced cells was possible with unsorted PBMCs.

Healthy individuals of Caucasian origin from Russia, aged roughly 6 to 100, served as donors. Deletions cut 6 bases from V and 10 bases from J, with 19 bases between. This CDR3 contains 15 residues. Concerning this clonotype: Antigen specificity is unknown.

A second roughly 6 to 11 cycle PCR used barcoded and J-beta primers. Each of the samples gave a minimum of 2.5 million paired-end reads that contained CDR3. TCRdb reprocessed the 5' RACE reads with MiXCR, giving one entry per CDR3 protein. The profile covers approximately 800,000 distinct CDR3 sequences, with roughly 60% appearing a single time and approximately 20% taken by the ten largest. This clonotype was sampled from a young man in good health. The chain combines TRBV12-3 or TRBV12-4 with TRBJ1-6; D gene ambiguous. Sequencing was carried out using blood. The CDR3 spells CASSYDRPSSSPLHF. The CDR3 bases are TGTGCCAGCAGCTACGACCGACCGAGCTCCTCACCCCTCCACTTT.